This T cell receptor (beta chain) is from a study of CD8+ T cells in alopecia areata. V was clipped by 5 bases and J by 7 bases, with 14 bases between them. Germline CDR1 SQVTM, CDR2 ANQGSEA. The CDR3 consists of 12 residues. Starting from PBMCs, sorting isolated CD4+ and CD8+ T cells. Sequencing templates came from extracted RNA that was reverse transcribed into cDNA. Assay: immunoSEQ multiplex PCR; the TCRdb copy retains only in-frame clones and omits some. The data hold 160,000 or so clones, with approximately 70% observed a single time. The input for sequencing was CD8+ T cells sorted from blood, taken at week 0. V gene TRBV29-1 combines with J gene TRBJ1-1; TRBD1 might be the D (5 bases). The clonotype comes from a human donor with alopecia areata. This CDR3 is CSVSGQGNEAFF. The CDR3 nucleotides are TGCAGCGTTTCGGGGCAGGGTAATGAAGCTTTCTTT.